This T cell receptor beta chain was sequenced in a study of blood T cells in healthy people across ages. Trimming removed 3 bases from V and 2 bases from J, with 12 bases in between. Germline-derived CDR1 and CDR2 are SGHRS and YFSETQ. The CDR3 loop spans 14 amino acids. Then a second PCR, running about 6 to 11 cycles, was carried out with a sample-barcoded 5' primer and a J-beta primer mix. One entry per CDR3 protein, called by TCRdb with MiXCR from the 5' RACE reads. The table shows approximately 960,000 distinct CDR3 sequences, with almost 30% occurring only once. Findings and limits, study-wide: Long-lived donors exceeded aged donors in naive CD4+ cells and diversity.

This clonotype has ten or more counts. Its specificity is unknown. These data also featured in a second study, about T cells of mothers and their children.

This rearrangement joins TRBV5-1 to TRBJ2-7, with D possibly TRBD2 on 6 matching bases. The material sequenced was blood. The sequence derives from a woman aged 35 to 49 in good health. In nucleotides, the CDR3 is TGCGCCAGCAGCTCCCGACTAGATCCCTACGAGCAGTACTTC. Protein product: CASSSRLDPYEQYF.